These T cell receptor beta chains were read from a single sample in a study of CD8 T cells in Susac syndrome. Each CDR3 protein is one row after TCRdb ran MiXCR on the immunoSEQ multiplex PCR reads. The sample holds approximately 150,000 distinct CDR3 sequences; about 90% are singletons and the top ten take roughly 0.08%. Material for sequencing was CD4+ T cells from PBMCs. The receptors here all came from a human donor in good health. The CDR3 runs from the conserved cysteine through the conserved F or W. The order of the fields is clone size, D gene, V gene, J gene, CDR3 DNA, CDR3 protein. The D gene is left open where the match is weak. Where a row states a size, it is once, few, many or the class of an expanded clone; other rows omit it.

size: -
D: TRBD1
V: TRBV19
J: TRBJ2-7
DNA: TGTGCCAGTACCCAACCCGGGACAGGAGACTACGAGCAGTACTTC
CDR3: CASTQPGTGDYEQYF

size: -
D: TRBD2
V: TRBV5-6
J: TRBJ2-5
DNA: TGTGCCAGCAGCTTAACTAGCGGGGGGACCCAGTACTTC
CDR3: CASSLTSGGTQYF

size: -
D: -
V: TRBV29-1
J: TRBJ1-2
DNA: TGCAGCGCAGTGGAGGGCCACTATGGCTACACCTTC
CDR3: CSAVEGHYGYTF

size: few
D: -
V: TRBV5-1
J: TRBJ2-7
DNA: TGCGCCAGCAGCTTGTTCGGGGCGTCCTACGAGCAGTACTTC
CDR3: CASSLFGASYEQYF

size: once
D: TRBD2
V: TRBV20-1
J: TRBJ2-1
DNA: TGCAGTGCTTTTGAGGCGGCTAGCGGGATAAATGAGCAGTTCTTC
CDR3: CSAFEAASGINEQFF

size: -
D: -
V: TRBV12-3/TRBV12-4
J: TRBJ1-5
DNA: TGTGCCAGCAGTTTCAATCATCAGCCCCAGCATTTT
CDR3: CASSFNHQPQHF

size: -
D: TRBD1
V: TRBV5-1
J: TRBJ2-2
DNA: TGCGCCAGCAGCGAACGACAGGGGACGAACACCGGGGAGCTGTTTTTT
CDR3: CASSERQGTNTGELFF

size: -
D: -
V: TRBV5-6
J: TRBJ1-6
DNA: TGTGCCAGCAGCTTCGGCAGGGCGAATTATAATTCACCCCTCCACTTT
CDR3: CASSFGRANYNSPLHF

size: -
D: TRBD2
V: TRBV5-1
J: TRBJ2-5
DNA: TGCGCCAGCAGCCCGGGGGTGGCTAGCGGGCTACAAGAGACCCAGTACTTC
CDR3: CASSPGVASGLQETQYF

size: -
D: TRBD1
V: TRBV5-4
J: TRBJ1-1
DNA: TGTGCCAGCAGCCCCCGGACAGGCCAGGGAGAGAACACTGAAGCTTTCTTT
CDR3: CASSPRTGQGENTEAFF

size: -
D: TRBD1
V: TRBV6-5
J: TRBJ1-2
DNA: TGTGCCAGCAGTTACCGGGACAGGGAAGGCTACACCTTC
CDR3: CASSYRDREGYTF

size: -
D: -
V: TRBV29-1
J: TRBJ1-4
DNA: TGCAGCGTTATAACAGAGGCAGATGAAAAACTGTTTTTT
CDR3: CSVITEADEKLFF

size: -
D: -
V: TRBV5-1
J: TRBJ2-7
DNA: TGCGCCAGCAGGGCCGGGACGGGGACCTACGAGCAGTACTTC
CDR3: CASRAGTGTYEQYF

size: -
D: TRBD2
V: TRBV12-3/TRBV12-4
J: TRBJ2-7
DNA: TGTGCCAGCAGGCTAGCGGGAGGCACCCCCTACGAGCAGTACTTC
CDR3: CASRLAGGTPYEQYF

size: -
D: TRBD2
V: TRBV5-1
J: TRBJ2-7
DNA: TGCGCCAGCAGCCACGGACTAGCGGGAGCCCCGGGGGAGCAGTACTTC
CDR3: CASSHGLAGAPGEQYF

size: once
D: -
V: TRBV7-9
J: TRBJ1-6
DNA: TGTGCCAGCAGCTACCTACAGGGCTGGAATTCACCCCTCCACTTT
CDR3: CASSYLQGWNSPLHF

size: -
D: TRBD2
V: TRBV24-1
J: TRBJ2-3
DNA: TGTGCCACCAGTGATTCCCGCGGGGGAGGAGATACGCAGTATTTT
CDR3: CATSDSRGGGDTQYF

size: -
D: TRBD2
V: TRBV7-9
J: TRBJ2-1
DNA: TGTGCCAGCAGCTTAGGGGGCGGGAGAGGACTAGCGGGAGTGGATGAGCAGTTCTTC
CDR3: CASSLGGGRGLAGVDEQFF

size: -
D: TRBD2
V: TRBV7-8
J: TRBJ2-7
DNA: TGTGCCAGCAGCTTAACTAGCGGGAGGTCCTTATCCTACGAGCAGTACTTC
CDR3: CASSLTSGRSLSYEQYF

size: -
D: -
V: TRBV18
J: TRBJ1-2
DNA: TGTGCCAGCTCACCAACTCTTGCAGGGACCAACTATGGCTACACCTTC
CDR3: CASSPTLAGTNYGYTF

size: once
D: -
V: TRBV7-8
J: TRBJ1-5
DNA: TGTGCCAGCAGCTTAGCGCATAGGGATTTCCAGCCCCAGCATTTT
CDR3: CASSLAHRDFQPQHF

size: few
D: -
V: TRBV20-1
J: TRBJ2-5
DNA: TGCAGTGCTACCAATCCTACCCAAGAGACCCAGTACTTC
CDR3: CSATNPTQETQYF

size: -
D: -
V: TRBV23-1
J: TRBJ2-5
DNA: TGCGCCAGCAGTCAATCGGGTCAGGGGGAGACCCAGTACTTC
CDR3: CASSQSGQGETQYF

size: -
D: -
V: TRBV3-1
J: TRBJ2-1
DNA: TGTGCCAGCAGCCAACGACTAACTCAGCGAGCCTACAATGAGCAGTTCTTC
CDR3: CASSQRLTQRAYNEQFF

size: -
D: -
V: TRBV27
J: TRBJ2-7
DNA: TGTGCCAGCAGTTTCCAACAGGGCACCTATTACGAGCAGTACTTC
CDR3: CASSFQQGTYYEQYF

size: -
D: -
V: TRBV5-1
J: TRBJ2-7
DNA: TGCGCCAGCGGACGACTCGGGGGTCCCTACGAGCAGTACTTC
CDR3: CASGRLGGPYEQYF

size: -
D: TRBD1
V: TRBV20-1
J: TRBJ2-7
DNA: TGCAGTGCTAGTACCGGGACAGGGGTCCACGAGCAGTACTTC
CDR3: CSASTGTGVHEQYF

size: -
D: TRBD1
V: TRBV20-1
J: TRBJ1-1
DNA: TGCAGTCCTGCCGGGACAGTGAACACTGAAGCTTTCTTT
CDR3: CSPAGTVNTEAFF

size: few
D: -
V: TRBV7-3
J: TRBJ2-7
DNA: TGTGCCAGCAGCTTAACCAGCGGAAGCTCCTACGAGCAGTACTTC
CDR3: CASSLTSGSSYEQYF

size: -
D: -
V: TRBV28
J: TRBJ2-7
DNA: TGTGCCAGTACGGGTGGGTCCCACGAGCAGTACTTC
CDR3: CASTGGSHEQYF

size: -
D: -
V: TRBV5-4
J: TRBJ2-1
DNA: TGTGCCAGCAGCTTTGGACAGTGGGGTGAGCAGTTCTTC
CDR3: CASSFGQWGEQFF

size: once
D: -
V: TRBV6-1
J: TRBJ1-2
DNA: TGTGCCAGCAGTGTCGACAGGCCGATTAACTATGGCTACACCTTC
CDR3: CASSVDRPINYGYTF

size: -
D: -
V: TRBV19
J: TRBJ2-1
DNA: TGTGCCAGTAGTATAACCCCCTACACCCAGCCTTACAATGAGCAGTTCTTC
CDR3: CASSITPYTQPYNEQFF

size: -
D: -
V: TRBV25-1
J: TRBJ2-7
DNA: TGTGCCAGCAGTGACCATCCTCTTCACTACGAGCAGTACTTC
CDR3: CASSDHPLHYEQYF

size: -
D: -
V: TRBV20-1
J: TRBJ1-1
DNA: TGCAGTGCTAGAAGGGACCGTAACACTGAAGCTTTCTTT
CDR3: CSARRDRNTEAFF

size: -
D: TRBD1
V: TRBV5-1
J: TRBJ1-1
DNA: TGCGCCAGCAGTCCGGGACAGGGGGCTATTACTGAAGCTTTCTTT
CDR3: CASSPGQGAITEAFF

size: -
D: -
V: TRBV20-1
J: TRBJ2-6
DNA: TGCAGTGCTAGTTCGGGGAATGGGGCCAACGTCCTGACTTTC
CDR3: CSASSGNGANVLTF

size: -
D: -
V: TRBV20-1
J: TRBJ2-2
DNA: TGCAGTGCTAGAGTGATACAGGGATCAGGGGAGCTGTTTTTT
CDR3: CSARVIQGSGELFF

size: -
D: -
V: TRBV6-1
J: TRBJ1-6
DNA: TGTGCCAGCAGGGGGGGAGGCAGGACCTATAATTCACCCCTCCACTTT
CDR3: CASRGGGRTYNSPLHF

size: -
D: TRBD2
V: TRBV7-6
J: TRBJ2-1
DNA: TGTGCCAGCAGCTTAGCCTGGCGAGGGACTAGCGGGAGCAGAATCAATGAGCAGTTCTTC
CDR3: CASSLAWRGTSGSRINEQFF

size: -
D: TRBD1
V: TRBV5-1
J: TRBJ2-5
DNA: TGCGCCAGCAGCTTATGGGACAGAGAGACCCAGTACTTC
CDR3: CASSLWDRETQYF

size: -
D: -
V: TRBV18
J: TRBJ1-4
DNA: TGTGCCAGCTCACCAGCGGGGGGCGAAGGAGAAAAACTGTTTTTT
CDR3: CASSPAGGEGEKLFF

size: -
D: TRBD1
V: TRBV3-1
J: TRBJ1-1
DNA: TGTGCCAGCAGCCAAGGGGCAGGGGGGGCCTCTGAAGCTTTCTTT
CDR3: CASSQGAGGASEAFF

size: -
D: TRBD1
V: TRBV18
J: TRBJ1-1
DNA: TGTGCCAGCTCCCGGACAGGGGTTGACACTGAAGCTTTCTTT
CDR3: CASSRTGVDTEAFF

size: -
D: -
V: TRBV20-1
J: TRBJ1-2
DNA: TGCAGTGCTAGGAGGACTAACTATGGCTACACCTTC
CDR3: CSARRTNYGYTF

size: -
D: TRBD1
V: TRBV18
J: TRBJ2-5
DNA: TGTGCCAGCTCACCCGGCACAGGGGAAGAGACCCAGTACTTC
CDR3: CASSPGTGEETQYF

size: -
D: -
V: TRBV6-5
J: TRBJ1-1
DNA: TGTGCCAGCACCCTAGACACCGCGAACACTGAAGCTTTCTTT
CDR3: CASTLDTANTEAFF

size: -
D: TRBD1
V: TRBV5-1
J: TRBJ2-3
DNA: TGCGCCAGCAGCCACGGGACAGGGCCAGATACGCAGTATTTT
CDR3: CASSHGTGPDTQYF

size: -
D: -
V: TRBV7-2
J: TRBJ2-5
DNA: TGTGCCAGCAGCTCAGGGGGGGCGGGACTACAAGAGACCCAGTACTTC
CDR3: CASSSGGAGLQETQYF

size: -
D: -
V: TRBV30
J: TRBJ2-3
DNA: TGTGCCTGCCCCGGGACCCTTTTCGGTACGCAGTATTTT
CDR3: CACPGTLFGTQYF

size: -
D: -
V: TRBV2
J: TRBJ1-4
DNA: TGTGCCAGCAGTTCTCAGATTGCAACTAATGAAAAACTGTTTTTT
CDR3: CASSSQIATNEKLFF

size: -
D: -
V: TRBV6-4
J: TRBJ1-2
DNA: TGTGCCAGCATCCACTACACCTTC
CDR3: CASIHYTF

size: -
D: -
V: TRBV24-1
J: TRBJ2-7
DNA: TGTGCCACCAGTGACAACGGGCCCTACTCGGCCGAGCAGTACTTC
CDR3: CATSDNGPYSAEQYF